The clone carrying this T cell receptor beta chain was detected ten times or more. Antigen specificity is unknown. These data originate in a study of read filtering for tumor transcriptome and immune sequencing. Overall study results and limits: Sorted CD138-negative bone marrow cells were not purified T cells.

CDR3 length: 13 residues. The germline V gene has CDR1 SGHDN and CDR2 FVKESK. V was cut by 4 bases and J by 3 bases, with 6 bases left in between. This library used approximately 0.4 ug RNA and molecular barcoded adaptors spanning alpha/delta and beta/gamma chains. TCRdb processed the reads anew with MiXCR; each CDR3 protein has one entry. The profile covers about 57,000 distinct CDR3 sequences, with 20% to 25% appearing a single time and roughly a sixth taken by the ten largest. This chain connects TRBV14 to TRBJ1-4; D ambiguous. The source material was a population of CD138-negative cells sorted from bone marrow. This receptor was obtained from a donor at least 40 years old with multiple myeloma. CDR3 DNA: TGTGCCAGCAGCCCCCGGGCTAATGAAAAACTGTTTTTT. It yields the protein CASSPRANEKLFF.